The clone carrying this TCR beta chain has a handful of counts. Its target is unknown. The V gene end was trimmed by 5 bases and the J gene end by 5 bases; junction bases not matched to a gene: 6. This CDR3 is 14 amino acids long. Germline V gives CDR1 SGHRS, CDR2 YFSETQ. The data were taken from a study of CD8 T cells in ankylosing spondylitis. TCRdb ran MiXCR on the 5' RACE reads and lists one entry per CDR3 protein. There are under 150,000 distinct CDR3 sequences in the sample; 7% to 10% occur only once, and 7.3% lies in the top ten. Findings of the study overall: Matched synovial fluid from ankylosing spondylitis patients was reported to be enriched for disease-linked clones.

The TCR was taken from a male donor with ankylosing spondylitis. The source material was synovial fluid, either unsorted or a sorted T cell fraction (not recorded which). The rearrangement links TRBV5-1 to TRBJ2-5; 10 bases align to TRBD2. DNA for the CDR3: TGCGCCAGCAGTTCGGGACTAGCGTTGGAGACCCAGTACTTC. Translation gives CASSSGLALETQYF. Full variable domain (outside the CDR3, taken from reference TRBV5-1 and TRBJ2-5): KAGVTQTPRYLIKTRGQQVTLSCSPISGHRSVSWYQQTPGQGLQFLFEYFSETQRNKGNFPGRFSGRQFSNSRSEMNVSTLELGDSALYLCASSSGLALETQYFGPGTRLLVL.